The clone carrying this T cell receptor beta chain was detected only a few times. The CDR3 is 18 residues long. The V gene end was trimmed by 1 base and the J gene end by 5 bases; junction bases not matched to a gene: 13. In germline, CDR1 is PRHDT, CDR2 FYEKMQ (reference sequence). Participant age was roughly 18 to 100 years, and participants resided in 25 or so US areas. In the authors' methods: Estimation of nucleated cell counts was performed using reference gene primer amplification. Sequencing used immunoSEQ multiplex PCR; TCRdb keeps in-frame clones, though not all of them. The V and J calls and the clone size are those of that table, but D and trimming were determined from the DNA. The profile covers around 190,000 clones, with approximately 90% appearing a single time and 10% taken by the ten largest. These data belong to a study of blood T cell repertoires in COVID-19. About the research overall: Researchers got acute and convalescent COVID-19 samples from the United States, Italy and Spain.

Material for sequencing was PBMCs or T cells enriched from blood (not recorded which). The TCR was taken from a man between 18 and 29 years old with acute COVID-19. The chain is built from TRBV13 and TRBJ2-3, with TRBD1 matching 9 bases. The CDR3 is CASSLEGAGGQGEDTQYF. CDR3 nucleotides: TGTGCCAGCAGCTTAGAGGGGGCTGGGGGACAGGGTGAAGATACGCAGTATTTT.